A single sample is the source of the 17 T cell receptor beta chains below, sequenced in a study of identical twins. Using its own MiXCR run on the 5' RACE reads, TCRdb lists one record per CDR3 protein. The table shows 540,000 or so distinct CDR3 sequences, with around 24% occurring only once. These same records also appear under a second study, on yellow fever vaccine responses in identical twins.

The sequenced sample was CD4+ T cells sorted from blood. The receptors stem from a young woman in good health.

This clonotype was picked up a small number of times. This chain links TRBV3-1 with TRBJ2-1; D remains unclear. The CDR3 loop spans 12 amino acids. Germline CDR1 reads LGHDT; CDR2 reads YNNKEL (reference sequence). V was pared by 4 bases and J by 7 bases, with 8 bases between. This CDR3 is CASSLQINEQFF. In DNA, the CDR3 is TGTGCCAGCAGCCTGCAGATAAATGAGCAGTTCTTC.

This clonotype has more than one count but fewer than ten. This sequence joins TRBV10-2 and TRBJ2-3, with D possibly matching TRBD2 (5 bases). Germline CDR1 WSHSY, CDR2 SAAADI. Deletions cut 1 base from V and 0 bases from J, with 8 bases between. This CDR3 spans 15 amino acids. Written as DNA, the CDR3 is TGCGCCAGCAGTGAGTTAGCGACTAGCACAGATACGCAGTATTTT. Its protein product is CASSELATSTDTQYF.

This clonotype occurred a few times. V gene TRBV6-1 combines with J gene TRBJ2-7; TRBD2 agrees at 10 bases. CDR3 length: 15 residues. Germline CDR1 and CDR2: MNHNS and SASEGT. J was trimmed by 2 bases and V by 5 bases; bases with no gene match: 6. The CDR3 nucleotides are TGTGCCAGCAGTCCGAGGACTAGCGGAGCCTACGAGCAGTACGTC. Translating gives CASSPRTSGAYEQYV.

V usage is TRBV5-1 and J usage is TRBJ2-1, with D perhaps matching TRBD1 or TRBD2 (5 bases each). The germline V gene encodes CDR1 SGHRS and CDR2 YFSETQ. V lost 5 bases and J lost 3, with 12 bases in between. This CDR3 comprises 14 residues. As DNA, the CDR3 is TGCGCCAGCAGGACCGGGGCGGACTACAATGAGCAGTTCTTC. Residues: CASRTGADYNEQFF.

The V call is TRBV28, the J call TRBJ1-5; D remains unclear. Trimming removed 5 bases at V and 4 bases at J, with 9 bases between. The germline V gene has CDR1 MDHEN and CDR2 SYDVKM. The CDR3 length is 13 residues. CDR3: CASSPRRNQPQHF. The CDR3 bases are TGTGCCAGCAGTCCACGGAGGAATCAGCCCCAGCATTTT.

The sample holds many counts of this clonotype. This rearrangement joins TRBV12-3 or TRBV12-4 to TRBJ2-6; D gene uncertain. Trimming pared 0 bases from V and 0 bases from J, leaving 9 bases between. CDR3 length equals 17 residues. The CDR3 loop is CASSLAGPLSGANVLTF. In DNA, the CDR3 is TGTGCCAGCAGTTTAGCAGGACCCCTCTCTGGGGCCAACGTCCTGACTTTC.

The CDR3 DNA sequence: TGTGCCACCAGTGAGGTAGCGGGAGGGCTAAGCACCGGGGAGCTGTTTTTT. Amino acid sequence: CATSEVAGGLSTGELFF. This chain uses TRBV24-1 with TRBJ2-2; 11 positions agree with TRBD2. The trim removed 4 bases at V and 4 bases at J, leaving 7 bases unmatched. CDR3 length: 17 amino acids. Germline V gene lookup returns CDR1 KGHDR and CDR2 SFDVKD.

J is TRBJ2-3 and V is TRBV6-1; D gene unclear. V dropped 3 bases and J dropped 3 bases, with 10 bases sitting between them. The CDR3 is made up of 14 amino acids. Per the germline V gene, CDR1 is MNHNS and CDR2 is SASEGT. The DNA for the CDR3 is TGTGCCAGCAGTGACCTAGATCCAACAGATACGCAGTATTTT. Protein sequence: CASSDLDPTDTQYF.

The chain uses TRBV20-1 and TRBJ2-7; D gene unclear. Germline assignment: CDR1 DFQATT and CDR2 SNEGSKA (reference sequence). This CDR3 has 13 residues. V lost 0 bases and J lost 3, with 9 bases in between. The CDR3 bases are TGCAGTGCTAGAGACTATTGGAACTACGAGCAGTACTTC. It translates to CSARDYWNYEQYF.

J is TRBJ2-3 and V is TRBV24-1, with 8 bases aligning to TRBD2. V trimming: 4 bases; J trimming: 6 bases; junction bases outside the gene matches: 8. Germline CDR1 reads KGHDR; CDR2 reads SFDVKD. This CDR3 has 15 amino acids. CDR3 region: CATSDSGLGADTQYF. CDR3 nucleotide sequence: TGTGCCACCAGTGACTCGGGACTAGGGGCGGATACGCAGTATTTT.

The chain is built from TRBV5-1 and TRBJ1-1, with a possible D match to TRBD1 (5 bases). Trimming took off 2 bases at V and 3 bases at J, with 11 bases between the two ends. This CDR3 spans 14 amino acids. Germline V gene sequence: CDR1 SGHRS, CDR2 YFSETQ. Here the CDR3 reads CASSFLGEDTEAFF. The CDR3 coding sequence is TGCGCCAGCAGCTTCCTGGGGGAGGACACTGAAGCTTTCTTT.

This chain links TRBV7-9 with TRBJ1-1, with D perhaps TRBD1 (5 bases). Germline CDR1 reads SEHNR; CDR2 reads FQNEAQ (reference sequence). V lost 5 bases and J lost 1, with 20 bases in between. This CDR3 is 17 amino acids long. The CDR3 bases are TGTGCCAGCAGCGCCCAGGCGGGAGGACACCCGAACACTGAAGCTTTCTTT. Protein: CASSAQAGGHPNTEAFF.

This clonotype was found a few times. This chain connects TRBV27 to TRBJ1-4; weak D call: TRBD1 (6 bases). Deletions cut 0 bases from V and 7 bases from J, with 12 bases between. Looked up from germline, CDR1 is MNHEY and CDR2 is SMNVEV (reference sequence). This CDR3 spans 15 amino acids. This CDR3 reads CASSLSRGGIEKLFF. In DNA form, the CDR3 reads TGTGCCAGCAGTTTATCGAGAGGGGGTATTGAAAAACTGTTTTTT.

A single count supports this clonotype. The V gene is TRBV5-1, the J gene TRBJ1-1; TRBD1 is a possible D gene (5 bases). The germline gives CDR1 SGHRS, CDR2 YFSETQ. The V and J ends lost 4 bases and 4 bases respectively, with 14 bases between them. The CDR3 has 14 amino acids. CDR3 bases: TGCGCCAGCAGCCCGGGACGGACTATCACTGAAGCTTTCTTT. Its protein is CASSPGRTITEAFF.

V is TRBV5-1 and J is TRBJ1-1, with D unresolved. V lost 5 bases and J 1 base, leaving 9 bases between the germline ends. Germline V gene data show CDR1 as SGHRS and CDR2 as YFSETQ. The CDR3 length is 13 residues. The CDR3 is CASRQTGNTEAFF. The DNA of the CDR3 is TGCGCCAGCAGACAGACGGGGAACACTGAAGCTTTCTTT.

The CDR3: CSALPLGGGADTQYF. The DNA of the CDR3 is TGCAGTGCCCTCCCACTAGGAGGGGGCGCGGATACGCAGTATTTT. V and J are TRBV20-1 and TRBJ2-3, with D perhaps matching TRBD1 (7 bases). Between the trimmed V and J ends, which lost 6 bases and 6 bases, there was a span of 22 bases. The CDR3 loop spans 15 amino acids. Germline assignment: CDR1 DFQATT and CDR2 SNEGSKA (reference sequence).

This clonotype was seen a few times. The chain recombines TRBV20-1 with TRBJ1-2; D call uncertain. Between the trimmed V and J ends, which lost 0 bases and 3 bases, there was a span of 17 bases. CDR3 length equals 16 residues. CDR1 DFQATT and CDR2 SNEGSKA come from the germline V gene (reference sequence). The chain's CDR3 is CSARDAGRSVDYGYTF. CDR3 coding DNA: TGCAGTGCTAGAGATGCCGGGAGGTCGGTGGACTATGGCTACACCTTC.